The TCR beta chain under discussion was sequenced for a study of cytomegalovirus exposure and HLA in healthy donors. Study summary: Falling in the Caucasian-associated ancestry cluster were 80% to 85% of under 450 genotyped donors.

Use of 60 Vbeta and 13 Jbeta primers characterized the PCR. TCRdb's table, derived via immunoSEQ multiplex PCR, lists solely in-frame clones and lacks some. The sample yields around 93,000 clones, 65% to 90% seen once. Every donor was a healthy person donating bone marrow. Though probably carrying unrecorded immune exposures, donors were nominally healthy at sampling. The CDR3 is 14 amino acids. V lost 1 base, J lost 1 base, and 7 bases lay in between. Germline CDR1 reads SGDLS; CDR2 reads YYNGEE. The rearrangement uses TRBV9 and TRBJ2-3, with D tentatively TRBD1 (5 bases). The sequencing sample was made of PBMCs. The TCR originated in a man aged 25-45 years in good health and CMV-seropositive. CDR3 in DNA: TGTGCCAGCAGCGTACAAGGGGGCACAGATACGCAGTATTTT. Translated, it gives CASSVQGGTDTQYF.